The rows below give T cell receptor beta chains drawn from one sample of a study of blood T cell dynamics during melanoma immunotherapy. Sequenced by immunoSEQ multiplex PCR; TCRdb stores in-frame clones only, minus some. Of around 15,000 clones listed, approximately 90% are singletons. The specimen comprised blood, sampled from a patient treated with checkpoint blockade. The receptors come from a human donor with melanoma. CDR3s include the opening cysteine and the closing phenylalanine or tryptophan. The D gene is left open where the match is weak. Clone size appears in some rows only: once, few, many, or a class for an expanded clone.

V gene	J gene	D gene	clone size	CDR3 DNA	CDR3 protein
TRBV6-1	TRBJ2-5	TRBD2	.	TGTGCCAGCAGTGAGACCCGTAGACTAGCGGGAGGGCTATTGGGTGAGACCCAGTACTTC	CASSETRRLAGGLLGETQYF
TRBV5-1	TRBJ2-3	TRBD2	.	TGCGCCAGCAGCCTAGCGGGGGGGGATACGCAGTATTTT	CASSLAGGDTQYF
TRBV7-9	TRBJ2-5	.	.	TGTGCCAGCAGCTTAGAGTGGCTGGAGACCCAGTACTTC	CASSLEWLETQYF
TRBV5-4	TRBJ2-7	TRBD2	.	TGTGCCAGCAGTCCCGGGGGGACGACACGCTACGAGCAGTACTTC	CASSPGGTTRYEQYF
TRBV9	TRBJ2-2	TRBD2	.	TGTGCCAGCAGCCCCAGCGGGAATAGCGGGAACACCGGGGAGCTGTTTTTT	CASSPSGNSGNTGELFF
TRBV7-6	TRBJ2-3	.	.	TGTGCCAGCAGCCCTCGGACAGCAGATACGCAGTATTTT	CASSPRTADTQYF
TRBV7-2	TRBJ2-1	.	.	TGTGCCAGCAGCTTAGGAGGAGCGTCCTACAATGAGCAGTTCTTC	CASSLGGASYNEQFF
TRBV9	TRBJ1-3	.	.	TGTGCCAGCAGCGTAGGGGGGACTGGAAACACCATATATTTT	CASSVGGTGNTIYF
TRBV9	TRBJ2-2	TRBD2	.	TGTGCCAGCAGCGTAGGACTAGCGGGAGGGAATACCGGGGAGCTGTTTTTT	CASSVGLAGGNTGELFF
TRBV6-5	TRBJ1-4	.	once	TGTGCCAGCAGTGCCTTGAGAGGGGTACTGTTTTTT	CASSALRGVLFF
TRBV6-1	TRBJ1-4	.	.	TGTGCCAGCATCACAGGGTTGACTAATGAAAAACTGTTTTTT	CASITGLTNEKLFF
TRBV10-1	TRBJ2-3	TRBD1	once	TGCGCCAGCAGGGACAGGACTGCGGATACGCAGTATTTT	CASRDRTADTQYF
TRBV6-5	TRBJ1-4	.	.	TGTGCCAGCAGTTACTCCCCCCGGGAAAAACTGTTTTTT	CASSYSPREKLFF
TRBV16	TRBJ1-1	.	.	TGTGCCAGCAGCCCCCTTCGGACTGAAGCTTTCTTT	CASSPLRTEAFF
TRBV7-9	TRBJ1-5	.	.	TGTGCCAGCAGCTTATGGGGTCCGGTAAGACAGCCCCAGCATTTT	CASSLWGPVRQPQHF
TRBV6-6	TRBJ1-3	.	.	TGTGCCAGCAGGATAGACGGACTCGGTTGGAACACCATATATTTT	CASRIDGLGWNTIYF
TRBV15	TRBJ1-5	.	.	TGTGCCACCAGATCCGTTGGGGGGGCAGGTCAGCCCCAGCATTTT	CATRSVGGAGQPQHF
TRBV19	TRBJ2-3	TRBD2	.	TGTGCCAGTAGCGAAACTAGCGGATCCACCAGCACAGATACGCAGTATTTT	CASSETSGSTSTDTQYF
TRBV11-2	TRBJ2-7	TRBD1	.	TGTGCCAGCAGCCTAGGACAGGGGAGCTCCTACGAGCAGTACTTC	CASSLGQGSSYEQYF
TRBV27	TRBJ2-2	TRBD1	once	TGTGCCAGCAGGGGAGGACAGGGGTGGACCGGGGAGCTGTTTTTT	CASRGGQGWTGELFF
TRBV19	TRBJ2-7	.	.	TGTGCCAGTAGTAACGGGTATAGCTCCTACGAGCAGTACTTC	CASSNGYSSYEQYF
TRBV5-1	TRBJ2-3	TRBD2	.	TGCGCCAGCAACCCGGGACTAGCGGGAGGAAGCACAGATACGCAGTATTTT	CASNPGLAGGSTDTQYF
TRBV29-1	TRBJ2-1	.	.	TGCAGCGTTGAACCTGGGTCAACCTACAATGAGCAGTTCTTC	CSVEPGSTYNEQFF
TRBV9	TRBJ1-4	.	.	TGTGCCAGCAGCGCCACCCAGAGCCGCGAAAAACTGTTTTTT	CASSATQSREKLFF
TRBV5-1	TRBJ2-3	TRBD1	.	TGCGCCAGCAGCTCGGGGACAGGGGGGGCAGATACGCAGTATTTT	CASSSGTGGADTQYF
TRBV7-9	TRBJ2-1	TRBD2	.	TGTGCCAGCAGCCCAGGGAGCGGGAGAGGGCAAAACAATGAGCAGTTCTTC	CASSPGSGRGQNNEQFF
TRBV14	TRBJ2-3	TRBD1	.	TGTGCCAGCAGCCTTTGGACAGGGTATACAGATACGCAGTATTTT	CASSLWTGYTDTQYF
TRBV29-1	TRBJ2-1	.	.	TGCAGCTTCGGACGGGGGCTTTCCAATGAGCAGTTCTTC	CSFGRGLSNEQFF
TRBV14	TRBJ2-7	.	.	TGTGCCAGCAGCCAAGATACAATCTCCGAGCAGTACTTC	CASSQDTISEQYF
TRBV6-1	TRBJ1-4	.	.	TGTGCCAGCAGTGAACCGGGACGGGTCATAGATGAAAAACTGTTTTTT	CASSEPGRVIDEKLFF
TRBV10-2	TRBJ2-1	.	.	TGCGCCAGCAGGCGCGGGGAAAGCTCCTACAATGAGCAGTTCTTC	CASRRGESSYNEQFF
TRBV11-3	TRBJ2-1	TRBD2	.	TGTGCCAGCAGCCCCGGGGCTAGCGGGAACTACAATGAGCAGTTCTTC	CASSPGASGNYNEQFF
TRBV27	TRBJ1-2	TRBD1	.	TGTGCCAGCAGCACCAGGACAGGGAACTATGGCTACACCTTC	CASSTRTGNYGYTF